The entry below gives a single T cell receptor beta chain sequence along with its context. This specimen comes from a study of naive CD8 T cells in extremely preterm neonates. Sequencing was performed with immunoSEQ multiplex PCR; in TCRdb, only in-frame clones are kept and a portion is missing. The table records thousands of clones, 98% of them present only once. The length of the CDR3 is 15 residues. Trimming removed 3 bases from V and 1 base from J, with 13 bases in between. Germline V gene data show CDR1 as LNHDA and CDR2 as SQIVND (reference sequence). Elective cesarean births at about 37-41 weeks, without labor or membrane rupture, supplied the cord blood.

The source is a newborn in good health. The chain carries TRBV19 and TRBJ2-7, with D tentatively TRBD1 (6 bases). The sample consisted of naive CD8+ T cells from cord blood. CDR3 sequence reads: CASSIGVDRSYEQYF. The CDR3 bases are TGTGCCAGTAGTATCGGGGTAGACAGGTCCTACGAGCAGTACTTC. Based on the CDR3 plus reference TRBV19 and TRBJ2-7, the full variable domain is DGGITQSPKYLFRKEGQNVTLSCEQNLNHDAMYWYRQDPGQGLRLIYYSQIVNDFQKGDIAEGYSVSREKKESFPLTVTSAQKNPTAFYLCASSIGVDRSYEQYFGPGTRLTVT.